This record concerns one T cell receptor (beta chain) sequence. Its antigen is not identified. This sample is drawn from a study of cytomegalovirus exposure and HLA in healthy donors. At collection, donors were nominally healthy, but unrecorded immune exposures were probable. The study ran its PCR with 60 Vbeta and 13 Jbeta primers. Clones were sequenced by immunoSEQ multiplex PCR, and TCRdb holds only the in-frame ones, with some missing. The table lists roughly 140,000 clones, roughly 80% of them singletons. Findings of the study overall: By a later analysis, the bulk of CMV-associated TCR beta chains appeared HLA-restricted.

Sequencing used PBMCs. The source is a man between 35 and 55 years old in good health and CMV-seropositive.

The CDR3 loop is CASRGQSSYEQYF. The CDR3 region has the DNA TGTGCCAGCCGGGGACAGTCATCCTACGAGCAGTACTTC. This chain links TRBV27 with TRBJ2-7; 7 bases line up with TRBD1. Trimming cost V 8 bases and J 1 base; bases outside gene matches: 5. The CDR3 length is 13 residues. The germline V gene has CDR1 MNHEY and CDR2 SMNVEV (reference sequence).